This is a list of T cell receptor beta chains from one sample in a study of blood T cells in healthy people across ages. TCRdb re-derived calls from the 5' RACE reads in MiXCR, one entry per CDR3 protein. The table shows 1.5 million to 2 million distinct CDR3 sequences, with about 30% occurring only once. Sequencing used blood. The receptors here all came from a woman under 40 in good health. Each CDR3 is given with its conserved first and last residue. The D gene is left open where the match is weak. Clone size is given for some rows only: seen once, a few or many times, or a class if the clone is expanded.

V	D	size	J	length	DNA	CDR3
TRBV6-6	NA	few	TRBJ2-3	14	TGTGCCAGCTCAGGGGGGAGCTCCCCAGGGGGGCAGTATTTT	CASSGGSSPGGQYF
TRBV18	NA	NA	TRBJ2-1	14	TGTGCCAGCTCCCGGACAGCCAACTACAATGAGCAGTTCTTC	CASSRTANYNEQFF
TRBV14	NA	few	TRBJ2-1	13	TGTGCCAGCAGCCGAAATAGCGTGGATGAGCAGTTCTTC	CASSRNSVDEQFF
TRBV5-6	NA	NA	TRBJ2-3	13	TGTGCCAGCAGCGGAGGGGGGCAAGAAGCGCAGTATTTT	CASSGGGQEAQYF
TRBV30	TRBD1	few	TRBJ2-1	14	TGTGCCTGGAGGACCGGACAGGGTCAGCACGAGCAGTTCTTC	CAWRTGQGQHEQFF
TRBV7-2	NA	few	TRBJ1-5	14	TGTGCCAGCAGCCGGCGGGGTAGTGATCAGCCCCAGCATTTT	CASSRRGSDQPQHF
TRBV29-1	TRBD1	few	TRBJ2-7	16	TGCAGCGTTGAGGAAGTTCCAAGACAGGGATACTACGAGCAGTACTTC	CSVEEVPRQGYYEQYF
TRBV4-1	TRBD2	NA	TRBJ2-1	17	TGCGCCAGCAGCCAAGGGGCAAGGCGGGGGGGGGTCAATGAGCAGTTCTTC	CASSQGARRGGVNEQFF
TRBV20-1	NA	few	TRBJ2-1	19	TGCAGTGCTAGACTCCGAGGACAGGGAGGCGGGGGCTCCTACAATGAGCAGTTCTTC	CSARLRGQGGGGSYNEQFF
TRBV29-1	NA	few	TRBJ2-7	17	TGCAGCGTCGCCGACAGGGGGGCTAGCGGGAGCCGCTACGAGCAGTACTTC	CSVADRGASGSRYEQYF
TRBV5-1	TRBD1	NA	TRBJ1-6	17	TGCGCCAGCAGCTTCCTAGGGACAGGGGTCGGGAATTCACCCCTCCACTTT	CASSFLGTGVGNSPLHF
TRBV12-3/TRBV12-4	TRBD2	few	TRBJ2-4	15	TGTGCCAGCAGTTTAAGCGGGAGGGCAGAGAACATTCAGTACTTC	CASSLSGRAENIQYF
TRBV20-1	NA	few	TRBJ1-1	11	TGCAGTGCTACCTCAGGCGCTGAAGCTTTCTTT	CSATSGAEAFF
TRBV5-1	NA	few	TRBJ1-4	17	TGCGCCAGCAGCTTGACAGGAAACAAAGCAACTAATGAAAAACTGTTTTTT	CASSLTGNKATNEKLFF
TRBV7-8	TRBD2	few	TRBJ2-3	16	TGTGCCAGCAGCGCGGGACTAGCGGCAAGCACAGATACGCGGTATTTT	CASSAGLAASTDTRYF
TRBV11-2	NA	few	TRBJ2-1	20	TGTGCCAGCAGCTTAGGCGGGAGGAGTTCGAAGGACAGGGGTTACAATGAGCAGTTCTTC	CASSLGGRSSKDRGYNEQFF
TRBV28	NA	NA	TRBJ1-1	16	TGTGCCAGCAGTTTACGGGTGGGGCAGGGGAACACTGAAGCTTTCTTT	CASSLRVGQGNTEAFF
TRBV6-6	TRBD1	many	TRBJ2-7	15	TGTGCCAGCAGTGCCCCGGGACAGGGGGGCAACGAGCAGTACTTC	CASSAPGQGGNEQYF
TRBV18	NA	NA	TRBJ2-1	12	TGTGCCAACTCACCCGGTGTAGGTGAGCAGTTCTTC	CANSPGVGEQFF
TRBV7-2	NA	few	TRBJ2-5	16	TGTGCCAGCAGCCTAGACTGGGGGCGCGAAAGGGAGGCCCAGTACTTC	CASSLDWGREREAQYF
TRBV18	NA	few	TRBJ2-5	13	TGTGCCAGCTCACCACCAGATCGGGAGACCCAGTACTTC	CASSPPDRETQYF
TRBV5-1	TRBD2	few	TRBJ2-1	16	TGCGCCAGCAGCCGTACAGCTAGCGGGGGGGCCCATGAGCAGTTCTTC	CASSRTASGGAHEQFF
TRBV11-2	NA	NA	TRBJ1-1	16	TGTGCCAGCAGCCTAAACCCCCTTAGGGCAGTTGATGAAGCTTTCTTT	CASSLNPLRAVDEAFF
TRBV3-1	NA	NA	TRBJ2-1	14	TGTGCCAGCAGCCAACCTAGTAGGGTCGATGAGCAGTTCTTC	CASSQPSRVDEQFF
TRBV27	NA	NA	TRBJ2-5	15	TGTGCCAGCAGTTTATCCCTAGGGGGCCAAGAGACCCAGTACTTC	CASSLSLGGQETQYF
TRBV12-5	TRBD1	few	TRBJ2-7	15	TGTGCTAGTGGTTTTCAGGGGGTCCGCTCCTACGAGCAGTACTTC	CASGFQGVRSYEQYF
TRBV27	NA	NA	TRBJ2-5	13	TGTGCCAGCAGTTTATGGGCCTCAGGGACCCAGTACTTC	CASSLWASGTQYF
TRBV10-3	NA	NA	TRBJ2-3	15	TGTGCCGTCTGGGCAGCTGGAGGCGGCACAGATACGCAGTATTTT	CAVWAAGGGTDTQYF
TRBV9	TRBD2	NA	TRBJ2-7	15	TGTGCCAGCAGCGGGGCACTAGCGGGGGGGAGCGAGCAGTACTTC	CASSGALAGGSEQYF
TRBV6-6	TRBD2	few	TRBJ2-4	14	TGTGCCAGCAGTCCGGCGGGGGGGCTAAACATTCAGTACTTC	CASSPAGGLNIQYF
TRBV7-2	NA	NA	TRBJ2-1	19	TGTGCCAGCAGCTTAGGTGGGGTGGTGGCCTCTGACCCCTACAATGAGCAGTTCTTC	CASSLGGVVASDPYNEQFF
TRBV6-6	TRBD1	NA	TRBJ2-3	16	TGTGCCAGCAGTTACCCGACAGGGGGCAGGTTGGATACGCAGTATTTT	CASSYPTGGRLDTQYF
TRBV7-6	NA	few	TRBJ2-1	17	TGTGCCAGCAGCTTTCGGAGTAGCCTCCAGTGGGACGGTGAGCAGTTCTTC	CASSFRSSLQWDGEQFF
TRBV5-5	TRBD2	NA	TRBJ2-3	19	TGTGCCAGCAGCTTCTCTATTAGCCGGGCGGGAGGAAGCACAGATACGCAGTATTTT	CASSFSISRAGGSTDTQYF
TRBV5-5	TRBD1	many	TRBJ2-3	14	TGTGCCAGCAGCCCGGACAGGGGTACAGATACGCAGTATTTT	CASSPDRGTDTQYF
TRBV12-3/TRBV12-4	NA	NA	TRBJ2-1	14	TGTGCCAGCAGTAACGACTCGAATCCCCGAAAGCAGTTCTTC	CASSNDSNPRKQFF
TRBV4-2	TRBD1	few	TRBJ2-5	16	TGTGCCGGCAGCTATGGGACAGGGGGCTCGGGAGAGACCCAGTACTTC	CAGSYGTGGSGETQYF
TRBV4-1	TRBD2	NA	TRBJ2-7	15	TGCGCCAGCAGCCAGGGGCGGGGGTCCCCCTACGAGCAGTACTTC	CASSQGRGSPYEQYF
TRBV20-1	NA	NA	TRBJ1-2	14	TGCAGTGCTAGAGACGAGGAGGCCTTTGGCGGCTACACCTTC	CSARDEEAFGGYTF
TRBV27	NA	few	TRBJ2-7	13	TGTGCCAGCAGACAGGGCAGGGCTTACGAGCAGTACTTC	CASRQGRAYEQYF